The 32 T cell receptor beta chains listed next were all sequenced from one sample in a study of blood T cell repertoires in COVID-19. Using immunoSEQ multiplex PCR, the repertoire was profiled, and TCRdb retains in-frame clones only, with some absent. The repertoire holds around 380,000 clones, with roughly 77% as singletons. What was sequenced was peripheral blood. These receptor sequences come from a human donor with acute or convalescent COVID-19. The donor label of this sample is uncertain.

The V and J genes are TRBV19 and TRBJ1-5, with 7 bases matching TRBD1. V was pared by 4 bases and J by 4 bases, with 7 bases of the junction left unmatched. In germline, CDR1 is LNHDA, CDR2 SQIVND (reference sequence). The CDR3 is made up of 15 amino acids. Here the CDR3 DNA reads TGTGCCAGTAGTAAAGACAGGGCGAGTAATCAGCCCCAGCATTTT. This translates into CASSKDRASNQPQHF. The entire variable domain, with the rest obtained from reference TRBV19 and TRBJ1-5, is as follows: DGGITQSPKYLFRKEGQNVTLSCEQNLNHDAMYWYRQDPGQGLRLIYYSQIVNDFQKGDIAEGYSVSREKKESFPLTVTSAQKNPTAFYLCASSKDRASNQPQHFGDGTRLSIL.

The V gene is TRBV5-5, the J gene TRBJ2-7; possible D gene TRBD2, 6 bases. The CDR3 consists of 15 residues. Per the germline V gene, CDR1 is SGHKS and CDR2 is YYEKEE (reference sequence). V was pared by 0 bases and J by 3 bases, with 13 bases between. CDR3 in DNA: TGTGCCAGCAGCTTGGGGAGGGCGAACGTCTACGAGCAGTACTTC. It yields the protein CASSLGRANVYEQYF.

The DNA for the CDR3 is TGTGCCAGCAGTTATCAGGGGGTGGTCTACGAGCAGTACTTC. Protein product: CASSYQGVVYEQYF. The gene calls are TRBV6-6 and TRBJ2-7; 7 nucleotides agree with TRBD1. CDR1 is MNHNY, CDR2 SVGAGI, per germline (reference sequence). J lost 3 bases, V lost 3 bases, and 5 bases had no gene match. The CDR3 loop spans 14 amino acids.

The V gene is TRBV10-2, the J gene TRBJ2-7; possibly TRBD1 for D (6 bases). Germline V gene lookup returns CDR1 WSHSY and CDR2 SAAADI. Trimming shortened V by 6 bases and J by 3 bases, and 12 bases separated the two germline ends. This CDR3 has 13 residues. The CDR3 here is CASRTGQDYEQYF. The CDR3 nucleotides are TGCGCCAGCAGGACGGGACAAGACTACGAGCAGTACTTC.

V gene TRBV2 combines with J gene TRBJ1-4; D remains unclear. Per germline, CDR1 SNHLY and CDR2 FYNNEI. The CDR3 covers 15 residues. The germline V and J ends were trimmed by 0 bases and 8 bases, with 13 bases remaining between them. CDR3 sequence reads: CASSEAGTVLEKLFF. CDR3 DNA sequence: TGTGCCAGCAGTGAAGCGGGTACAGTACTCGAAAAACTGTTTTTT. The full variable domain, its missing parts supplied by reference TRBV2 and TRBJ1-4, is EPEVTQTPSHQVTQMGQEVILRCVPISNHLYFYWYRQILGQKVEFLVSFYNNEISEKSEIFDDQFSVERPDGSNFTLKIRSTKLEDSAMYFCASSEAGTVLEKLFFGSGTQLSVL.

This clone was counted between two and nine times. This sequence joins TRBV12-3 or TRBV12-4 and TRBJ1-5; D is unclear. Trimming took 3 bases from V and 3 from J, leaving 3 bases between them. The CDR3 consists of 12 residues. The CDR3 is CASSFYNQPQHF. CDR3 bases: TGTGCCAGCAGTTTCTACAATCAGCCCCAGCATTTT.

The chain carries TRBV7-6 and TRBJ1-1; 8 bases fit TRBD1. Per the germline V gene, CDR1 is SGHVS and CDR2 is FNYEAQ. This CDR3 spans 15 amino acids. The trim removed 1 base at V and 0 bases at J, leaving 1 base unmatched. Here the CDR3 reads CASSLGQGLNTEAFF. The CDR3 bases are TGTGCCAGCAGCTTAGGACAGGGGTTGAACACTGAAGCTTTCTTT. The variable domain in full, with the rest retrieved from reference TRBV7-6 and TRBJ1-1, is GAGVSQSPRYKVTKRGQDVALRCDPISGHVSLYWYRQALGQGPEFLTYFNYEAQQDKSGLPNDRFSAERPEGSISTLTIQRTEQRDSAMYRCASSLGQGLNTEAFFGQGTRLTVV.

The chain is built from TRBV15 and TRBJ2-2; no reliable D call. Germline CDR1 reads LNHNV; CDR2 reads YYDKDF (reference sequence). Trimming removed 0 bases from V and 6 bases from J, with 8 bases in between. The CDR3 has 14 residues. The CDR3 region is CATSRDPSAGELFF. The CDR3 coding sequence is TGTGCCACCAGCAGAGACCCATCGGCCGGGGAGCTGTTTTTT.

V and J are TRBV28 and TRBJ1-2; 8 nucleotides agree with TRBD1. V was clipped by 6 bases and J by 8 bases; unmatched bases: 2. Germline V gives CDR1 MDHEN, CDR2 SYDVKM. CDR3 size: 11 residues. The DNA for the CDR3 is TGTGCCAGCAGGACAGGGGTCGGCTACACCTTC. It yields the protein CASRTGVGYTF.

The rearrangement uses TRBV7-9 and TRBJ2-7; 12 nucleotides match TRBD1. The junction had 8 bases not matched to a gene; V was cut back by 3 bases and J by 5 bases. This CDR3 contains 16 residues. Per the germline V gene, CDR1 is SEHNR and CDR2 is FQNEAQ (reference sequence). CDR3 DNA sequence: TGTGCCAGCAGCTTGAGAACCGGGACAGGGGGCAACGAGCAGTACTTC. Protein: CASSLRTGTGGNEQYF.

J is TRBJ1-1 and V is TRBV18; D is unclear. The germline V gene has CDR1 KGHSH and CDR2 LQKENI. V was clipped by 3 bases and J by 1 base, with 12 bases between them. CDR3 length: 15 residues. The CDR3 is CASSPPGSRNTEAFF. The DNA of the CDR3 is TGTGCCAGCTCACCCCCCGGGAGTCGGAACACTGAAGCTTTCTTT.

V gene TRBV2 combines with J gene TRBJ1-5; 8 bases line up with TRBD1. The CDR3 runs 14 residues. The J segment lost 6 bases and the V segment lost 6 bases, leaving 7 bases of the junction unmatched. Germline V lookup: CDR1 SNHLY, CDR2 FYNNEI. The CDR3 spells CASSGQGGSQPQHF. The DNA for the CDR3 is TGTGCCAGCAGCGGACAGGGTGGGTCTCAGCCCCAGCATTTT. The complete variable domain, with remaining parts taken from reference TRBV2 and TRBJ1-5, reads EPEVTQTPSHQVTQMGQEVILRCVPISNHLYFYWYRQILGQKVEFLVSFYNNEISEKSEIFDDQFSVERPDGSNFTLKIRSTKLEDSAMYFCASSGQGGSQPQHFGDGTRLSIL.

Ten or more counts support this clone. DNA for the CDR3: TGTGCCAGTAGTATGAATCCAGGGGTAACTGAAGCTTTCTTT. This codes for CASSMNPGVTEAFF. The chain combines TRBV19 with TRBJ1-1, with D perhaps matching TRBD1 (6 bases). Trimming left V 3 bases short and J 5 bases short, with 13 bases between. Germline V gene sequence: CDR1 LNHDA, CDR2 SQIVND (reference sequence). This CDR3 comprises 14 residues.

In its sample, this clone was seen a few times. V gene TRBV11-2 combines with J gene TRBJ2-1; 10 bases agree with TRBD2. The CDR3 covers 15 residues. The V segment lost 5 bases and the J segment 7 bases; nucleotides outside the gene matches: 8. The germline V gene encodes CDR1 SGHAT and CDR2 FQNNGV. The CDR3 DNA is TGTGCCAGCAGCGTAACAGCGGGAGGGCCTAATGAGCAGTTCTTC. Amino acids: CASSVTAGGPNEQFF.

The chain is built from TRBV12-3 or TRBV12-4 and TRBJ1-3, with D uncertain. V lost 7 bases and J 0 bases, leaving 7 bases between the germline ends. This CDR3 contains 13 residues. The CDR3 nucleotides read TGTGCCAGCATTTCCAACTCTGGAAACACCATATATTTT. Its translation: CASISNSGNTIYF.

The V call is TRBV15, the J call TRBJ1-3, with unresolved D. V dropped 0 bases and J dropped 2 bases, with 11 bases sitting between them. The CDR3 sequence is 16 residues long. Germline CDR1 reads LNHNV; CDR2 reads YYDKDF (reference sequence). The CDR3 sequence is CATSRDLKTTGNTIYF. DNA for the CDR3: TGTGCCACCAGCAGAGATTTAAAGACAACTGGAAACACCATATATTTT.

The CDR3 sequence is CASSHEQGGTEAFF. DNA of the CDR3: TGCGCCAGCAGCCATGAACAGGGGGGCACTGAAGCTTTCTTT. This chain joins TRBV4-1 and TRBJ1-1, with 8 bases matching TRBD1. This CDR3 spans 14 amino acids. J was trimmed by 4 bases and V by 3 bases; bases with no gene match: 4. The germline V gene has CDR1 MGHRA and CDR2 YSYEKL.

The chain uses TRBV6-5 and TRBJ2-1; D is possibly TRBD1 (5 bases). The CDR3 runs to 14 residues. Germline V gene lookup returns CDR1 MNHEY and CDR2 SVGAGI. V shed 7 bases and J shed 4 bases, with 14 bases lying between them. CDR3 amino acids: CASKLAGSYNEQFF. The DNA of the CDR3 is TGTGCCAGCAAGTTAGCAGGGTCGTACAATGAGCAGTTCTTC.

The V gene is TRBV18, the J gene TRBJ1-1; the D gene is possibly TRBD1 (5 bases). Germline CDR1 reads KGHSH; CDR2 reads LQKENI. The CDR3 totals 13 residues. The germline V and J ends were trimmed by 3 bases and 13 bases, with 18 bases remaining between them. The CDR3 coding sequence is TGTGCCAGCTCACCGGGGGTGACTAGAGGAGGTTTCTTT. Translation: CASSPGVTRGGFF.

The V call is TRBV5-8, the J call TRBJ1-2; D is unresolved. V lost 6 bases and J lost 4, with 7 bases in between. Germline CDR1 and CDR2: SGHTS and YDEGEE. This CDR3 spans 11 amino acids. CDR3 residues: CASTVVYGYTF. The CDR3, as DNA: TGTGCCAGCACAGTGGTCTATGGCTACACCTTC.

This rearrangement joins TRBV15 to TRBJ2-1; 7 bases line up with TRBD2. V was clipped by 0 bases and J by 8 bases; unmatched bases: 13. The germline CDR1 and CDR2 sequences are LNHNV and YYDKDF (reference sequence). This CDR3 is built from 17 residues. DNA for the CDR3: TGTGCCACCAGCAGAGATGGGGGGGGATTCTCGTTCTATGAGCAGTTCTTC. Protein sequence: CATSRDGGGFSFYEQFF.

The chain couples TRBV6-6 to TRBJ2-6; D might be TRBD1 (6 bases). The CDR3 contains 15 residues. Germline CDR1 MNHNY, CDR2 SVGAGI (reference sequence). V lost 7 bases and J lost 4, with 14 bases in between. The CDR3 sequence: CASNEQGRGANVLTF. DNA of the CDR3: TGTGCCAGCAACGAACAGGGTAGAGGGGCCAACGTCCTGACTTTC.

This rearrangement joins TRBV6-2 or TRBV6-3 to TRBJ2-7; 8 bases agree with TRBD1. CDR1 is MNHEY and CDR2 is SVGEGT in the germline V gene. The CDR3 runs 11 residues. J gave up 12 bases and V 6 bases, and 7 bases lay outside the gene matches. CDR3 sequence: CASSPGQGTYF. The CDR3 bases are TGTGCCAGCAGCCCTGGACAGGGCACGTACTTC.

The V and J genes are TRBV6-6 and TRBJ2-2; the match to TRBD1 covers 8 bases. The germline gives CDR1 MNHNY, CDR2 SVGAGI (reference sequence). The CDR3 runs to 14 residues. The junction had 4 bases not matched to a gene; V was cut back by 6 bases and J by 4 bases. This CDR3 is CASSMGQVTGELFF. The CDR3 bases are TGTGCCAGCAGCATGGGACAGGTCACCGGGGAGCTGTTTTTT.

The chain employs TRBV4-1 and TRBJ2-5; TRBD1 agrees at 7 bases. The CDR3 is 15 residues long. Germline-derived CDR1 and CDR2 are MGHRA and YSYEKL. J lost 1 base, V lost 5 bases, and 7 bases had no gene match. This CDR3 reads CASSYTRDSQETQYF. The CDR3 bases are TGCGCCAGCAGCTATACTCGGGACAGCCAAGAGACCCAGTACTTC.

The rearrangement uses TRBV29-1 and TRBJ2-1, with unresolved D. CDR1 and CDR2 from the germline V gene are SQVTM and ANQGSEA. V was trimmed by 1 base and J by 5 bases, leaving 12 bases between them. The CDR3 is made up of 14 amino acids. Here the CDR3 DNA reads TGCAGCGTTGAAGTTCTGAGACAACACAATGAGCAGTTCTTC. Amino acids: CSVEVLRQHNEQFF.

The chain has TRBV7-9 and TRBJ1-1; no definite D call. V gave up 5 bases and J gave up 5 bases, with 18 bases separating them. CDR1 and CDR2 from the germline V gene are SEHNR and FQNEAQ (reference sequence). The CDR3 has 15 residues. CDR3: CASSPPGRRGTEAFF. DNA for the CDR3: TGTGCCAGCAGCCCCCCCGGAAGGAGAGGGACTGAAGCTTTCTTT.

The CDR3 coding sequence is TGTGCCAGCAGCTTTCGAAACAGGGGTGTGATTCAGCCCCAGCATTTT. Protein sequence: CASSFRNRGVIQPQHF. The chain couples TRBV7-8 to TRBJ1-5, with 7 bases lining up with TRBD1. Germline V gene sequence: CDR1 SGHVS, CDR2 FQNEAQ. V shed 3 bases, J shed 6 bases, and the junction held 11 bases outside the gene matches. The CDR3 sequence is 16 residues long. The entire variable domain, with the rest obtained from reference TRBV7-8 and TRBJ1-5, is as follows: GAGVSQSPRYKVAKRGQDVALRCDPISGHVSLFWYQQALGQGPEFLTYFQNEAQLDKSGLPSDRFFAERPEGSVSTLKIQRTQQEDSAVYLCASSFRNRGVIQPQHFGDGTRLSIL.

This clone was seen only a few times. V usage is TRBV28 and J usage is TRBJ1-5, with D unclear. V lost 8 bases and J lost 0, with 11 bases in between. The length of the CDR3 is 14 residues. Germline V CDR1 and CDR2: MDHEN, SYDVKM. CDR3 DNA sequence: TGTGCCAGCCAAAAGGAGTATAGCAATCAGCCCCAGCATTTT. It is translated as CASQKEYSNQPQHF. Full variable domain (missing parts from reference TRBV28 and TRBJ1-5): DVKVTQSSRYLVKRTGEKVFLECVQDMDHENMFWYRQDPGLGLRLIYFSYDVKMKEKGDIPEGYSVSREKKERFSLILESASTNQTSMYLCASQKEYSNQPQHFGDGTRLSIL.

The chain has TRBV18 and TRBJ2-1, with D unclear. Germline lookup yields CDR1 KGHSH and CDR2 LQKENI. With 6 bases removed from V and 0 bases from J, the gap between germline ends came to 9 bases. This CDR3 is built from 14 residues. This chain's CDR3 is CASSRLSSYNEQFF. The DNA of the CDR3 is TGTGCCAGCTCCCGTTTGAGCTCCTACAATGAGCAGTTCTTC.

The chain employs TRBV24-1 and TRBJ2-1; D perhaps matches TRBD1 (5 bases). The CDR3 loop spans 16 amino acids. The V and J ends lost 3 bases and 0 bases respectively, with 11 bases between them. Germline-derived CDR1 and CDR2 are KGHDR and SFDVKD. The CDR3 DNA sequence: TGTGCCACCAGTGATCCGACAGCTAGCTCCTACAATGAGCAGTTCTTC. It is translated as CATSDPTASSYNEQFF.

This chain links TRBV7-9 with TRBJ1-2; 8 positions match TRBD1. Trimming removed 7 bases from V and 3 bases from J; junction bases left unmatched: 10. This CDR3 is built from 15 residues. Germline V lookup: CDR1 SEHNR, CDR2 FQNEAQ (reference sequence). The CDR3 DNA reads TGTGCCAGCACCCCTCACGGGACAGGAGACTATGGCTACACCTTC. Amino acids: CASTPHGTGDYGYTF.